This TCR beta chain is drawn from a study of long-term antiretroviral therapy in people with HIV. Findings of the study overall: Versus controls, repertoires in people with HIV had narrower CDR3 length ranges.

Samples were assayed with immunoSEQ v3.0 at survey level. The method was immunoSEQ multiplex PCR; TCRdb's version includes in-frame clones alone and lacks a portion of them. The sample contains 23,000 or so clones, roughly 84% of which appear only once. As concerns this clone: What it binds is unknown.

The CDR3 contains 14 residues. Germline assignment: CDR1 MGHDK and CDR2 SYGVNS. Trimming cost V 10 bases and J 3 bases, with 16 bases left between them. Each donor provided at least one pre-ART PBMC sample and at least two post-ART PBMC samples. The specimen comprised unsorted PBMCs, sampled 0.2 years before starting antiretroviral therapy. The genes are TRBV25-1 and TRBJ1-5; D call uncertain. This TCR came from a man aged 18 to 29 with HIV. CDR3 DNA sequence: TGTGCCACCTCAGGAGTACAGTTCAATCAGCCCCAGCATTTT. This gives the protein CATSGVQFNQPQHF.